This TCR beta chain appears in the sequencing data of a study of blood T cell repertoires in COVID-19. Profiling relied on immunoSEQ multiplex PCR, and the TCRdb table lists in-frame clones only, not all of them. The table shows some 9,000 clones, with 75% to 95% occurring only once. Trimming removed 0 bases from V and 8 bases from J; junction bases left unmatched: 2. CDR3 length equals 14 residues. Germline values: CDR1 SGHRS, CDR2 YFSETQ. Sequencing was done on a sample of peripheral blood. The receptor was derived from a woman between 50 and 59 years old with active COVID-19. This chain connects TRBV5-1 to TRBJ1-4, with 9 bases lining up with TRBD1. The CDR3 protein is CASSLDRGPEKLFF. The DNA of the CDR3 is TGCGCCAGCAGCTTGGACAGGGGGCCCGAAAAACTGTTTTTT. The whole variable domain, filled in from reference TRBV5-1 and TRBJ1-4, reads KAGVTQTPRYLIKTRGQQVTLSCSPISGHRSVSWYQQTPGQGLQFLFEYFSETQRNKGNFPGRFSGRQFSNSRSEMNVSTLELGDSALYLCASSLDRGPEKLFFGSGTQLSVL.